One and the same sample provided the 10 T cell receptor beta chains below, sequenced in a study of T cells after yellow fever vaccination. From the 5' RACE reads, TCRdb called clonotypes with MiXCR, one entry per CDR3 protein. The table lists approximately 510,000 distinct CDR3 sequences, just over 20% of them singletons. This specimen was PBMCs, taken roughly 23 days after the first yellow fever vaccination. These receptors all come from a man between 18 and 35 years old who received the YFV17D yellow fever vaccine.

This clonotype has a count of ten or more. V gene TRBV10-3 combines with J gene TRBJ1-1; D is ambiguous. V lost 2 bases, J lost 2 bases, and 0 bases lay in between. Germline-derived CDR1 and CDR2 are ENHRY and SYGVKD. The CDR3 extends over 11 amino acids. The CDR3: CAISENTEAFF. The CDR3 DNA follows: TGTGCCATCAGTGAGAACACTGAAGCTTTCTTT.

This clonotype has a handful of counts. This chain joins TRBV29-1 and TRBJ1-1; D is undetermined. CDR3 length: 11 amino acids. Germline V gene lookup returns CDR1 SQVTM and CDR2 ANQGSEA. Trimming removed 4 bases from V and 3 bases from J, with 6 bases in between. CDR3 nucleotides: TGCAGCGTTGGAGTAGACACTGAAGCTTTCTTT. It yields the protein CSVGVDTEAFF. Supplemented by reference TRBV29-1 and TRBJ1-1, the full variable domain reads SAVISQKPSRDICQRGTSLTIQCQVDSQVTMMFWYRQQPGQSLTLIATANQGSEATYESGFVIDKFPISRPNLTFSTLTVSNMSPEDSSIYLCSVGVDTEAFFGQGTRLTVV.

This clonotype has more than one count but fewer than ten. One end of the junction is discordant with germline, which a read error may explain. This CDR3 is CASSFGGASHNEQFF. CDR3 DNA sequence: TGTGCCAGCAGCTTCGGGGGGGCCTCCCACAATGAGCAGTTCTTC. This rearrangement joins TRBV7-3 to TRBJ2-1, with 8 nucleotides matching TRBD2. The CDR3 totals 15 residues. Germline CDR1 reads SGHTA; CDR2 reads FQGTGA.

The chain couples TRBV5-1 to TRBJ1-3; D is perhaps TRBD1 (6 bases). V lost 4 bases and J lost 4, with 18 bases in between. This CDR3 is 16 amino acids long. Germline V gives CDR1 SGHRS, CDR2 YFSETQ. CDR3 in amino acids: CASSLGQWDRGNTIYF. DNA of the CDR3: TGCGCCAGCAGCCTAGGACAGTGGGACCGCGGAAACACCATATATTTT. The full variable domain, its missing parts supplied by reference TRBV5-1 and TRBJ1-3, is KAGVTQTPRYLIKTRGQQVTLSCSPISGHRSVSWYQQTPGQGLQFLFEYFSETQRNKGNFPGRFSGRQFSNSRSEMNVSTLELGDSALYLCASSLGQWDRGNTIYFGEGSWLTVV.

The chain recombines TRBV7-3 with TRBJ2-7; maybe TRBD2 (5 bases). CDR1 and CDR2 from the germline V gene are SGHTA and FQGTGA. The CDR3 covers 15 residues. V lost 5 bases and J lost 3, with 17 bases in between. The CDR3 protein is CASSPAGVLGYEQYF. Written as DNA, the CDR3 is TGTGCCAGCAGCCCCGCCGGGGTCCTCGGCTACGAGCAGTACTTC.

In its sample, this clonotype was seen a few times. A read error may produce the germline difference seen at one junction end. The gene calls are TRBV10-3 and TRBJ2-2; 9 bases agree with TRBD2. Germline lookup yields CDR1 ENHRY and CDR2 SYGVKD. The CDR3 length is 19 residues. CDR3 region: CAISENPAAAGGNPGELFF. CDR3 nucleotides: TGTGCCATCAGTGAGAATCCTGCGGCGGCGGGGGGGAACCCCGGGGAGCTGTTTTTT.

The CDR3 nucleotides are TGTGCCAGCAGCTCAACTCATGGGGGTCAGCCCCAGCATTTT. Translation: CASSSTHGGQPQHF. V and J are TRBV7-9 and TRBJ1-5; maybe TRBD1 (5 bases). The CDR3 is made up of 14 amino acids. The V gene's germline CDR1 is SEHNR and CDR2 FQNEAQ (reference sequence). V was clipped by 4 bases and J by 6 bases, with 13 bases between them.

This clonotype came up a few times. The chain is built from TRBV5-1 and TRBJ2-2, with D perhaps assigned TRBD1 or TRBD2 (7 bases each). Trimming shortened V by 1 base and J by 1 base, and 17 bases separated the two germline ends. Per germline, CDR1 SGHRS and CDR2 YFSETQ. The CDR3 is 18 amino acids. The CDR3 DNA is TGCGCCAGCAGCTTGACTCCCCCAGGGGGGGGGAACACCGGGGAGCTGTTTTTT. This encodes CASSLTPPGGGNTGELFF.

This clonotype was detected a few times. CDR3 sequence: CASSQDTRQGSRDTEAFF. CDR3 coding DNA: TGCGCCAGCAGCCAAGATACGCGACAAGGGTCCCGGGACACTGAAGCTTTCTTT. The chain has TRBV4-3 and TRBJ1-1; D gene ambiguous. Germline V gene data show CDR1 as LGHNA and CDR2 as YSLEER. The V gene lost 0 bases and the J gene lost 3 bases, with 20 bases spanning the gap. The CDR3 spans 18 residues.

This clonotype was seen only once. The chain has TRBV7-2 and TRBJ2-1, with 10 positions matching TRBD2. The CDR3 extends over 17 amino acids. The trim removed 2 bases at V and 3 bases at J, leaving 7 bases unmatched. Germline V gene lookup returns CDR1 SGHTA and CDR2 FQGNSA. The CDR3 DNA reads TGTGCCAGCAGCTTAATGCCTAGCGGGGGCATCTACAATGAGCAGTTCTTC. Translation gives CASSLMPSGGIYNEQFF.